This T cell receptor beta chain was sequenced for a study of T cell responses to AZD1222 COVID-19 vaccine. The method was immunoSEQ multiplex PCR; TCRdb's version includes in-frame clones alone and lacks a portion of them. The table has about 130,000 clones, around 92% seen once. V lost 5 bases and J lost 5; bases outside the gene matches: 6. The CDR3 is 14 residues long. Per germline, CDR1 SGHTA and CDR2 FQGNSA. Specimen: peripheral blood, collected on day 0 of AZD1222 vaccination. The rearrangement links TRBV7-2 to TRBJ1-5; 7 positions match TRBD1. The sequence came from an adult in good health. The CDR3 DNA reads as TGTGCCAGCAGCCGGGACAGCGCAGATCAGCCCCAGCATTTT. Its translation is CASSRDSADQPQHF.